The 17 T cell receptor beta chains below all came from one sample that was sequenced in a study of sequential checkpoint blockade in melanoma. Described treatment: randomized to nivolumab then ipilimumab (arm A) or the reverse (arm B). Assay used: immunoSEQ multiplex PCR; TCRdb lists only in-frame clones, some missing. The table has about 20,000 clones, around 72% seen once. The sequencing here drew on CD8+ T cells sorted from blood (inferred from file names), taken from a patient given nivolumab and ipilimumab in sequence. The receptors here all came from a human donor with melanoma.

The chain has TRBV19 and TRBJ1-2, with D unresolved. V lost 5 bases and J 2 bases, leaving 9 bases between the germline ends. The CDR3 runs to 13 residues. Germline lookup yields CDR1 LNHDA and CDR2 SQIVND (reference sequence). Written as DNA, the CDR3 is TGTGCCAGTAGTTATGGGCAAAACTATGGCTACACCTTC. It yields the protein CASSYGQNYGYTF.

This clone ranks as medium-sized (0.01 to 0.1%). The chain uses TRBV27 and TRBJ1-1; no reliable D call. The germline V and J ends were trimmed by 3 bases and 2 bases, with 7 bases remaining between them. From germline, CDR1 is MNHEY and CDR2 SMNVEV (reference sequence). This CDR3 has 13 amino acids. CDR3 residues: CASSFNSNTEAFF. CDR3 nucleotide sequence: TGTGCCAGCAGTTTCAACAGTAACACTGAAGCTTTCTTT.

This clone counts as medium-sized. The chain carries TRBV11-2 and TRBJ2-7; D unresolved. The V and J ends lost 0 bases and 2 bases respectively, with 11 bases between them. The CDR3 totals 15 residues. Germline CDR1 reads SGHAT; CDR2 reads FQNNGV. DNA for the CDR3: TGTGCCAGCAGCTTAGAGGCGGCCAACACCTACGAGCAGTACTTC. It specifies CASSLEAANTYEQYF.

This clone was found once. The rearrangement links TRBV10-3 to TRBJ2-7, with TRBD1 as a possible D gene (6 bases). Germline V CDR1 and CDR2: ENHRY, SYGVKD. V lost 3 bases, J lost 0 bases, and 12 bases lay in between. There are 15 residues in the CDR3. The CDR3 is CAISEWDKSSYEQYF. The CDR3 region has the DNA TGTGCCATCAGTGAATGGGACAAAAGCTCCTACGAGCAGTACTTC.

This chain joins TRBV29-1 and TRBJ1-2; no reliable D call. V dropped 2 bases and J dropped 4 bases, with 14 bases sitting between them. The CDR3 totals 14 residues. Germline CDR1 and CDR2: SQVTM and ANQGSEA. The CDR3 reads CSVEMVPVPYGYTF. The CDR3 DNA sequence: TGCAGCGTTGAAATGGTCCCGGTCCCCTATGGCTACACCTTC.

The rearrangement links TRBV14 to TRBJ2-7; the D is unclear. Germline V gene lookup returns CDR1 SGHDN and CDR2 FVKESK. The CDR3 is 14 amino acids. The V and J ends lost 0 bases and 5 bases respectively, with 11 bases between them. In DNA form, the CDR3 reads TGTGCCAGCAGCCAAGATGGGCAGCCCCACGAGCAGTACTTC. Translating gives CASSQDGQPHEQYF.

This chain joins TRBV5-6 and TRBJ1-5, with D perhaps matching TRBD1 (5 bases). The V end lost 2 bases, the J end lost 7 bases, and 19 bases lay between the germline ends. The germline gives CDR1 SGHDT, CDR2 YYEEEE. The CDR3 totals 16 residues. CDR3 region: CASSLGHGQGGQPQHF. The CDR3 DNA reads as TGTGCCAGCAGCTTAGGACACGGGCAGGGCGGACAGCCCCAGCATTTT.

This chain's CDR3 is CASSPSGSSYEQYF. The CDR3 coding sequence is TGTGCCAGCAGCCCTTCGGGGAGCTCCTACGAGCAGTACTTC. The chain is built from TRBV7-6 and TRBJ2-7, with D possibly TRBD2 on 5 matching bases. The V end was cut by 5 bases, the J end by 0 bases, with 11 bases between. This CDR3 has 14 residues. The germline V gene has CDR1 SGHVS and CDR2 FNYEAQ.

Comments on this clone: At one of its ends the junction is not consistent with the germline gene, which may arise from a read error. The same CDR3 arises from other DNA sequences in this sample as well. The rearrangement uses TRBV5-8 and TRBJ2-7; unclear D gene. Germline loops: CDR1 SGHTS, CDR2 YDEGEE. This CDR3 contains 13 residues. For the CDR3, the DNA is TGCGCCAGCAGCGAGGTCCCTTCCTACGAGCAGTACTTC. Translation: CASSEVPSYEQYF.

The genes are TRBV5-4 and TRBJ1-1; no clear D. V lost 5 bases, J lost 2 bases, and 16 bases lay in between. This CDR3 is built from 15 residues. Germline V gives CDR1 SGHNT, CDR2 YYREEE (reference sequence). The CDR3 nucleotides are TGTGCCAGCAGTCAGGAAAGGGAGCGAAACACTGAAGCTTTCTTT. It specifies CASSQERERNTEAFF.

The chain joins TRBV10-3 to TRBJ1-1; D gene ambiguous. V gave up 2 bases and J gave up 0 bases, with 13 bases separating them. Per the germline V gene, CDR1 is ENHRY and CDR2 is SYGVKD. This CDR3 has 16 residues. This CDR3 reads CAISEGRAGMNTEAFF. In nucleotides, the CDR3 is TGTGCCATCAGTGAGGGTAGGGCGGGAATGAACACTGAAGCTTTCTTT.

This clone occurred a few times. The J gene is TRBJ1-5, the V gene TRBV19; D might be TRBD1 (5 bases). V lost 5 bases and J lost 1, with 12 bases in between. The CDR3 is made up of 15 amino acids. Germline loops: CDR1 LNHDA, CDR2 SQIVND (reference sequence). The CDR3 here is CASSPGLMSNQPQHF. CDR3 bases: TGTGCCAGTAGTCCGGGACTGATGAGCAATCAGCCCCAGCATTTT.

This clone was found a few times. J is TRBJ1-5 and V is TRBV28; 7 nucleotides align to TRBD1. Per germline, CDR1 MDHEN and CDR2 SYDVKM. J gave up 15 bases and V 5 bases, and 13 bases lay outside the gene matches. The CDR3 extends over 13 amino acids. The CDR3 coding sequence is TGTGCCAGCAGTCCAGTCCAACAGGGGATGGGGCATTTT. It codes for CASSPVQQGMGHF.

This clone was counted a few times. The CDR3 nucleotides read TGTGCCAGCAGCTTGAGCGGGAGTGTACACGAGCAGTACTTC. This codes for CASSLSGSVHEQYF. The chain links TRBV7-8 to TRBJ2-7, with 8 positions matching TRBD2. The germline CDR1 and CDR2 sequences are SGHVS and FQNEAQ. V lost 3 bases to trimming and J lost 5 bases; unmatched junction nucleotides: 6. CDR3 length equals 14 residues.

The chain combines TRBV6-1 with TRBJ2-7; D might be TRBD1 (6 bases). Trimming took 5 bases from V and 2 from J, leaving 13 bases between them. CDR1 is MNHNS and CDR2 is SASEGT in the germline V gene. This CDR3 has 14 residues. The CDR3 sequence: CASSPGHGAYEQYF. The DNA for the CDR3 is TGTGCCAGCAGTCCGGGACACGGAGCCTACGAGCAGTACTTC.

The genes are TRBV5-6 and TRBJ2-7; tentatively, D is TRBD2 (5 bases). Trimming cost V 0 bases and J 3 bases, with 10 bases left between them. The CDR3 spans 14 residues. CDR1 and CDR2 from the germline V gene are SGHDT and YYEEEE. CDR3 nucleotide sequence: TGTGCCAGCAGCTTGGCGGAGGTCCTCTACGAGCAGTACTTC. It yields the protein CASSLAEVLYEQYF.

J is TRBJ2-7 and V is TRBV19; D might be TRBD2 (5 bases). V lost 6 bases, J lost 5 bases, and 14 bases lay in between. The germline CDR1 and CDR2 sequences are LNHDA and SQIVND (reference sequence). The CDR3 length is 13 residues. The CDR3 here is CASSLATRDEQYF. The CDR3 DNA reads as TGTGCCAGTAGCCTCGCCACTAGGGACGAGCAGTACTTC.